These T cell receptor beta chains were read from a single sample in a study of T-cell reconstitution after alpha-beta-depleted transplantation in children. Using its own MiXCR run on the PCR reads, TCRdb lists one record per CDR3 protein. Of about 500,000 distinct CDR3 sequences listed, approximately 32% are singletons. The sample consisted of PBMCs from the stem cell graft donor, taken from the stem cell graft. The receptors derive from a human donor who donated a stem cell graft to a child with aplastic anemia. Each CDR3 is given with its conserved first and last residue.

>TRBV29-1|12|TRBJ2-1
CSVEAPFGTEFF
>TRBV7-8|15|TRBJ2-5
CASSLERGTGETQYF
>TRBV6-5|16|TRBJ2-1
CASSYVGGSSYNEQFF
>TRBV29-1|15|TRBJ1-2
CSVEDTGFGNYGYTF
>TRBV5-4|13|TRBJ2-3
CASSLEVADTQYF
>TRBV20-1|15|TRBJ2-5
CSARDDQRLQETQYF
>TRBV28|13|TRBJ2-5
CASSLASKETQYF
>TRBV12-3/TRBV12-4|14|TRBJ1-1
CASILGQTNTEAFF
>TRBV7-2|16|TRBJ1-4
CASSLVSTATNEKLFF
>TRBV4-3|13|TRBJ1-3
CASSQDRGNTIYF
>TRBV18|14|TRBJ2-5
CASSPGAIEETQYF